These 22 T cell receptor beta chains were sequenced from one sample in a study of blood T cell repertoires in COVID-19. Using immunoSEQ multiplex PCR, the repertoire was profiled, and TCRdb retains in-frame clones only, with some absent. The sample contains some 44,000 clones, roughly 93% of which appear only once. Material for sequencing was peripheral blood. Source of these receptors: a man aged 45-65 years with active COVID-19.

The gene calls are TRBV3-1 (or the pseudogene TRBV3-2) and TRBJ2-7; TRBD2 matches at 9 bases. Per germline, CDR1 LGHDT and CDR2 YNNKEL (reference sequence). The V gene end was trimmed by 6 bases and the J gene end by 3 bases; junction bases not matched to a gene: 6. This CDR3 is 14 amino acids long. The CDR3 region is CASSPISGSYEQYF. CDR3 coding DNA: TGTGCCAGCAGTCCAATTAGCGGGAGCTACGAGCAGTACTTC.

This chain links TRBV6-2 or TRBV6-3 with TRBJ1-2, with D possibly matching TRBD1 (5 bases). This CDR3 has 14 residues. The germline CDR1 and CDR2 sequences are MNHEY and SVGEGT. Trimming shortened V by 2 bases and J by 2 bases, and 9 bases separated the two germline ends. CDR3 loop: CASSYRRDNYGYTF. The CDR3 DNA sequence: TGTGCCAGCAGTTACCGGAGGGACAACTATGGCTACACCTTC.

J is TRBJ1-5 and V is TRBV6-1; TRBD1 matches at 9 bases. This CDR3 spans 15 amino acids. Germline CDR1 reads MNHNS; CDR2 reads SASEGT. The V segment lost 2 bases and the J segment 4 bases; nucleotides outside the gene matches: 3. The CDR3 DNA sequence: TGTGCCAGCAGTGAAAACAGGGGGCCGAATCAGCCCCAGCATTTT. It specifies CASSENRGPNQPQHF.

The V and J genes are TRBV3-1 (or the pseudogene TRBV3-2) and TRBJ1-3, with TRBD1 as a possible D gene (5 bases). Germline V gene data show CDR1 as LGHDT and CDR2 as YNNKEL (reference sequence). The CDR3 loop spans 14 amino acids. V lost 3 bases and J lost 7, with 13 bases in between. Here the CDR3 reads CASSQLGGGNTIYF. The CDR3 bases are TGTGCCAGCAGCCAGCTGGGTGGGGGGAACACCATATATTTT.

This clone was detected only once. The V gene is TRBV6-5, the J gene TRBJ2-2; D possibly corresponds to TRBD2 (6 bases). Trimming removed 7 bases at V and 2 bases at J, with 14 bases between. The CDR3 contains 15 residues. From germline, CDR1 is MNHEY and CDR2 SVGAGI. The DNA for the CDR3 is TGTGCCAGCACCCTGGACTATCCAAACACCGGGGAGCTGTTTTTT. It codes for CASTLDYPNTGELFF.

J is TRBJ1-1 and V is TRBV10-3, with 7 bases that match TRBD1. J was trimmed by 2 bases and V by 4 bases; bases with no gene match: 4. This CDR3 has 14 residues. CDR1 ENHRY and CDR2 SYGVKD come from the germline V gene. CDR3 sequence: CAISGGDSNTEAFF. The CDR3 nucleotides read TGTGCCATCAGTGGAGGGGACAGCAACACTGAAGCTTTCTTT.

The chain uses TRBV7-8 and TRBJ2-7; 8 nucleotides line up with TRBD2. With 0 bases clipped from V and 2 bases from J, the junction kept 0 bases outside the gene matches. The CDR3 is 14 residues long. Germline CDR1 reads SGHVS; CDR2 reads FQNEAQ. DNA of the CDR3: TGTGCCAGCAGCTTAGCTAGCGGGGCCTACGAGCAGTACTTC. As protein: CASSLASGAYEQYF.

This chain uses TRBV5-1 with TRBJ1-1; the D is unclear. The CDR3 covers 13 residues. CDR1 and CDR2 (germline): SGHRS, YFSETQ. Trimming left V 6 bases short and J 0 bases short, with 9 bases between. This CDR3 is CASTGGLNTEAFF. CDR3 bases: TGCGCCAGCACGGGTGGGTTGAACACTGAAGCTTTCTTT. Combining the CDR3 with reference TRBV5-1 and TRBJ1-1 gives the whole variable domain KAGVTQTPRYLIKTRGQQVTLSCSPISGHRSVSWYQQTPGQGLQFLFEYFSETQRNKGNFPGRFSGRQFSNSRSEMNVSTLELGDSALYLCASTGGLNTEAFFGQGTRLTVV.

The chain uses TRBV9 and TRBJ2-4, with 8 bases aligning to TRBD2. The CDR3 loop spans 16 amino acids. The junction had 10 bases not matched to a gene; V was cut back by 0 bases and J by 8 bases. Germline V gene lookup returns CDR1 SGDLS and CDR2 YYNGEE. The CDR3 nucleotides read TGTGCCAGCAGCGTAGACCCCGGGACTAGTTTTGACATTCAGTACTTC. Translation: CASSVDPGTSFDIQYF. Together with reference TRBV9 and TRBJ2-4, the CDR3 gives the full variable domain: DSGVTQTPKHLITATGQRVTLRCSPRSGDLSVYWYQQSLDQGLQFLIQYYNGEERAKGNILERFSAQQFPDLHSELNLSSLELGDSALYFCASSVDPGTSFDIQYFGAGTRLSVL.

This CDR3 reads CAITPGLGTYEQYF. Written as DNA, the CDR3 is TGTGCCATCACTCCCGGACTGGGGACCTACGAGCAGTACTTC. J is TRBJ2-7 and V is TRBV10-3, with D tentatively TRBD2 (5 bases). The CDR3 is made up of 14 amino acids. V was cut by 7 bases and J by 2 bases, with 15 bases left in between. Germline V gene lookup returns CDR1 ENHRY and CDR2 SYGVKD.

The chain combines TRBV19 with TRBJ2-5, with 12 bases that match TRBD2. The CDR3 is made up of 15 amino acids. Germline V gene sequence: CDR1 LNHDA, CDR2 SQIVND (reference sequence). V lost 7 bases and J lost 3; bases outside the gene matches: 6. The CDR3 coding sequence is TGTGCCAGTACCCAACTAGCGGGAGGAAAAGAGACCCAGTACTTC. Protein sequence: CASTQLAGGKETQYF.

CDR3 DNA: TGTGCCAGTAGCCCCTTCGGGACAGGGCGGGATTGGACTGAAGCTTTCTTT. It translates to CASSPFGTGRDWTEAFF. The chain uses TRBV19 and TRBJ1-1; TRBD1 agrees at 9 bases. V lost 6 bases to trimming and J lost 5 bases; unmatched junction nucleotides: 16. Germline V gives CDR1 LNHDA, CDR2 SQIVND (reference sequence). The CDR3 is made up of 17 amino acids.

This clone has a single count. The V and J genes are TRBV24-1 and TRBJ2-2; the match to TRBD1 covers 7 bases. The CDR3 has 17 amino acids. After removal of 7 bases from V and 4 bases from J, the junction contained 14 bases not matched to a gene. The germline V gene encodes CDR1 KGHDR and CDR2 SFDVKD. This CDR3 is CATSSPGHRGGTGELFF. CDR3 DNA sequence: TGTGCCACCAGCTCGCCGGGCCACAGGGGTGGCACCGGGGAGCTGTTTTTT.

V and J are TRBV30 and TRBJ1-1, with 9 nucleotides matching TRBD1. V shed 5 bases, J shed 8 bases, and the junction held 12 bases outside the gene matches. Per germline, CDR1 GTSNPN and CDR2 SVGIG (reference sequence). The length of the CDR3 is 14 residues. CDR3 protein: CAWATHPGQGEAFF. The CDR3, as DNA: TGTGCCTGGGCCACCCACCCGGGACAGGGAGAAGCTTTCTTT.

This chain links TRBV19 with TRBJ1-1; D remains ambiguous. Germline V gene data show CDR1 as LNHDA and CDR2 as SQIVND (reference sequence). The CDR3 is 12 amino acids. V lost 5 bases, J lost 10 bases, and 14 bases lay in between. CDR3 protein: CASSADFLRAFF. CDR3 sequence (DNA): TGTGCCAGTAGTGCCGACTTCCTAAGAGCTTTCTTT.

With respect to this clone: At one boundary the junction diverges from the germline segment, which might be a read error. CDR3 protein: CASSPGLAGVDEQYF. As DNA, the CDR3 is TGTGCTAGCAGCCCCGGACTAGCGGGAGTCGACGAGCAGTACTTC. This chain links TRBV7-7 with TRBJ2-7, with 13 bases identical to TRBD2. The CDR3 sequence is 15 residues long. Germline V CDR1 and CDR2: SSHAT, FNYEAQ (reference sequence).

This CDR3 is CAWSGDRARAFF. Written as DNA, the CDR3 is TGTGCCTGGAGTGGGGACAGGGCACGGGCTTTCTTT. The rearrangement links TRBV30 to TRBJ1-1; 9 bases match TRBD1. J was trimmed by 11 bases and V by 1 base; bases with no gene match: 5. CDR3 size: 12 residues. Germline CDR1 and CDR2: GTSNPN and SVGIG (reference sequence).

The genes are TRBV6-5 and TRBJ1-1; D might be TRBD1 (6 bases). Trimming stripped 4 bases from V and 6 bases from J, with 18 bases between. Looked up from germline, CDR1 is MNHEY and CDR2 is SVGAGI. This CDR3 spans 15 amino acids. This CDR3 is CASSLDLGRGSEAFF. The CDR3 bases are TGTGCCAGCAGTTTGGATTTGGGGAGGGGGTCTGAAGCTTTCTTT.

The J gene is TRBJ1-2, the V gene TRBV19; 8 bases are a match to TRBD1. CDR1 and CDR2 (germline): LNHDA, SQIVND (reference sequence). V was pared by 0 bases and J by 7 bases, with 4 bases of the junction left unmatched. This CDR3 has 14 amino acids. CDR3 coding DNA: TGTGCCAGTAGTATAGACAGGGGGCTCTCTGGCTACACCTTC. This translates into CASSIDRGLSGYTF.

The chain combines TRBV6-6 with TRBJ2-1; weak D call: TRBD2 (6 bases). The CDR3 totals 11 residues. Deletions cut 10 bases from V and 12 bases from J, with 16 bases between. Germline-derived CDR1 and CDR2 are MNHNY and SVGAGI (reference sequence). Here the CDR3 DNA reads TGTGCCACCTCGGCCGGGGGACCGCAGTTCTTC. Translating it yields CATSAGGPQFF.

The chain employs TRBV27 and TRBJ1-5; D may be TRBD1 (5 bases). Germline-derived CDR1 and CDR2 are MNHEY and SMNVEV (reference sequence). CDR3 length: 15 amino acids. Between the trimmed V and J ends, which lost 2 bases and 3 bases, there was a span of 11 bases. In DNA, the CDR3 is TGTGCCAGCAGTTTAGACAGCAACTACAATCAGCCCCAGCATTTT. It translates to CASSLDSNYNQPQHF.

J is TRBJ2-3 and V is TRBV5-1; D uncertain. V gave up 2 bases and J gave up 0 bases, with 10 bases separating them. The CDR3 covers 15 residues. Germline V gene data show CDR1 as SGHRS and CDR2 as YFSETQ. The CDR3 nucleotides are TGCGCCAGCAGCTTTCAGGCCCTTAGCACAGATACGCAGTATTTT. Its protein is CASSFQALSTDTQYF.